The present entry profiles one T cell receptor (beta chain) with its context. The antigen is not known. The data belong to a study of shared clonotypes between healthy human individuals. Study-wide findings and caveats: Clonotype sharing among donors was expected to depend on sequencing depth. Only blood samples were collected, and tissue repertoires likely differ.

There are 14 residues in the CDR3. Germline lookup yields CDR1 LGHNT and CDR2 FRNRAP. V lost 2 bases, J lost 5 bases, and 12 bases lay in between. All donors qualified as healthy HIV-negative adults and had experienced no recent acute infections or vaccinations. Sequencing was performed with immunoSEQ multiplex PCR; in TCRdb, only in-frame clones are kept and a portion is missing. Of about 450,000 clones detected, roughly 85% appear once; the ten largest clones hold 10% to 15%. The sequencing sample was made of PBMCs. The sequence was collected from a middle-aged woman in good health. Some clones in this sample may be carry-over from other donors' samples. The rearrangement uses TRBV12-5 and TRBJ1-2, with a tentative D call TRBD1 (5 bases). The CDR3 sequence is CASGLLGHSYGYTF. CDR3 in DNA: TGTGCTAGTGGTTTGTTAGGACATTCTTATGGCTACACCTTC. Based on the CDR3 plus reference TRBV12-5 and TRBJ1-2, the full variable domain is DARVTQTPRHKVTEMGQEVTMRCQPILGHNTVFWYRQTMMQGLELLAYFRNRAPLDDSGMPKDRFSAEMPDATLATLKIQPSEPRDSAVYFCASGLLGHSYGYTFGSGTRLTVV.